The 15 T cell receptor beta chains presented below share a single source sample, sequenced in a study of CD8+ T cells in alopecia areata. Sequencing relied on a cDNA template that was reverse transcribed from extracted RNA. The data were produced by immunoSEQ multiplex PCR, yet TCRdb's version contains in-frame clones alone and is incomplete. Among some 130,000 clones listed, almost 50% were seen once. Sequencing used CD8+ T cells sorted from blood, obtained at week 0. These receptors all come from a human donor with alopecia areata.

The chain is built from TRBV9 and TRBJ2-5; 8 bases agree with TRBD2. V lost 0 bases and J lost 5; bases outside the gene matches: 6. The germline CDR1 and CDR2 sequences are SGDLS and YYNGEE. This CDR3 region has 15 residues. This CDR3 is CASSVGGGPHETQYF. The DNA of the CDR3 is TGTGCCAGCAGCGTAGGCGGGGGGCCCCATGAGACCCAGTACTTC.

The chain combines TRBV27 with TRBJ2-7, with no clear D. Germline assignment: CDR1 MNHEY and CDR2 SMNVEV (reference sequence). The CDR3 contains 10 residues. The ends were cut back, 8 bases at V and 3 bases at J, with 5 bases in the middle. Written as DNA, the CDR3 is TGTGCCAGCGGTTACTACGAGCAGTACTTC. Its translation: CASGYYEQYF.

The CDR3 region has the DNA TGTGCCAGCAGTTCCACCTTACAAGAGACCCAGTACTTC. Its translation: CASSSTLQETQYF. V gene TRBV6-5 combines with J gene TRBJ2-5; D gene unclear. Trimming removed 4 bases at V and 2 bases at J, with 8 bases between. CDR1 and CDR2 from the germline V gene are MNHEY and SVGAGI. The CDR3 is 13 amino acids.

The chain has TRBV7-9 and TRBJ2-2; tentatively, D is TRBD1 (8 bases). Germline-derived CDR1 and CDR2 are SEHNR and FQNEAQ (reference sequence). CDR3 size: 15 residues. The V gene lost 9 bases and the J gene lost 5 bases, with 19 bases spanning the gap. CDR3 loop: CARSRGTGRTGELFF. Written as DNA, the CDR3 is TGTGCCAGGTCGCGGGGGACAGGACGGACCGGGGAGCTGTTTTTT.

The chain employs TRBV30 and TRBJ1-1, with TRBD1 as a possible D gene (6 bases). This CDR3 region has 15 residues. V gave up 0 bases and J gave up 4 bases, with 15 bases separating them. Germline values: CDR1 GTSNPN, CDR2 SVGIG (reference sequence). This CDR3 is CAWSVGRGASTEAFF. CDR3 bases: TGTGCCTGGAGTGTTGGTCGGGGGGCGAGCACTGAAGCTTTCTTT.

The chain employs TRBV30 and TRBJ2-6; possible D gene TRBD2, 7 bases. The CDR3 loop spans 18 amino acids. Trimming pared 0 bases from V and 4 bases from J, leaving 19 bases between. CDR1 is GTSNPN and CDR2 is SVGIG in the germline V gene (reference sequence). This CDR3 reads CAWSVLRAGAGGANVLTF. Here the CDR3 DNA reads TGTGCCTGGAGTGTACTCCGTGCGGGGGCGGGAGGGGCCAACGTCCTGACTTTC.

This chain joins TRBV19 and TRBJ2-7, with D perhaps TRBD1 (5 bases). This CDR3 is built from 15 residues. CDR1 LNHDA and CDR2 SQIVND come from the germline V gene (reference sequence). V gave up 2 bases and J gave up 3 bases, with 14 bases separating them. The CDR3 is CASSIMTVRGYEQYF. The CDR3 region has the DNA TGTGCCAGTAGTATAATGACAGTCCGTGGCTACGAGCAGTACTTC.

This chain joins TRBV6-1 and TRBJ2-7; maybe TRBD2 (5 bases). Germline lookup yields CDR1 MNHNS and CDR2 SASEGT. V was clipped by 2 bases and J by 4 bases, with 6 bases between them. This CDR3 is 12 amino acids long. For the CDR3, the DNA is TGTGCCAGCAGTGAATGGGAGTACGAGCAGTACTTC. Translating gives CASSEWEYEQYF.

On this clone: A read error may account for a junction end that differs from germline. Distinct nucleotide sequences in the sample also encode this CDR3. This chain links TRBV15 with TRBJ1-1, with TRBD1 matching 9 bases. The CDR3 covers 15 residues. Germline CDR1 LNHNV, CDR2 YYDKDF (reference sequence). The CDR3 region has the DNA TGTGCCACCAGCGGGGACAGGGAGGGGAACACTGAAGCCTTCTTT. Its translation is CATSGDREGNTEAFF.

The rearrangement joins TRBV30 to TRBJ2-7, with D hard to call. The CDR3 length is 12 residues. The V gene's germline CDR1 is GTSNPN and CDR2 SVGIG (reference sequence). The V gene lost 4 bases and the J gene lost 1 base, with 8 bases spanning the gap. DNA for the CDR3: TGTGCCTGGACTCCCCGATCCTACGAGCAGTACTTC. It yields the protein CAWTPRSYEQYF.

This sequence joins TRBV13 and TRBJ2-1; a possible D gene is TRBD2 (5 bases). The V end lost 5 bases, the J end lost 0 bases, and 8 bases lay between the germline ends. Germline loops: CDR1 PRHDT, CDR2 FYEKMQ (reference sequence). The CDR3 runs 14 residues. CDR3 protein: CASSPGGSYNEQFF. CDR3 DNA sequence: TGTGCCAGCAGCCCTGGAGGCTCCTACAATGAGCAGTTCTTC.

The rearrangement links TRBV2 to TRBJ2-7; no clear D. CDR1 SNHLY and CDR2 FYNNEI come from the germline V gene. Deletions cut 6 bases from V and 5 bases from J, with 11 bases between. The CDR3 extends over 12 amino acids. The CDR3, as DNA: TGTGCCAGCAGAAAGAGTCCGGACGAGCAGTACTTC. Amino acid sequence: CASRKSPDEQYF.

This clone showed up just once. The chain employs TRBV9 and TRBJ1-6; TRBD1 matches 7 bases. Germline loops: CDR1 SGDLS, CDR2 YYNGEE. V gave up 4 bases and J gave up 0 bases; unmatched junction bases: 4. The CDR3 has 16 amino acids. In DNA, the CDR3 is TGTGCCAGCAGCCCCTGGGACAGCTCCTATAATTCACCCCTCCACTTT. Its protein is CASSPWDSSYNSPLHF.

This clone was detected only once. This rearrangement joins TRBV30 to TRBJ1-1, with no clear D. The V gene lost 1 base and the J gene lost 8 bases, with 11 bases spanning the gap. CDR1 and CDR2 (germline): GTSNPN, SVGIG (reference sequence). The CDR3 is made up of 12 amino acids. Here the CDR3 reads CAWSGIGPEAFF. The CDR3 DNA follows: TGTGCCTGGAGTGGAATAGGGCCCGAAGCTTTCTTT. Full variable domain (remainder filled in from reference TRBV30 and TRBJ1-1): SQTIHQWPATLVQPVGSPLSLECTVEGTSNPNLYWYRQAAGRGLQLLFYSVGIGQISSEVPQNLSASRPQDRQFILSSKKLLLSDSGFYLCAWSGIGPEAFFGQGTRLTVV.

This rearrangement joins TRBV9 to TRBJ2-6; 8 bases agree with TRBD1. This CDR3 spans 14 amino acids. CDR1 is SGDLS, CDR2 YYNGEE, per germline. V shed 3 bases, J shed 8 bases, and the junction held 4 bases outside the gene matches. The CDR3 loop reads CASSDRDRPNVLTF. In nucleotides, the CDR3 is TGTGCCAGCAGCGACCGGGACAGGCCCAACGTCCTGACTTTC.